This T cell receptor (beta chain) was recovered during a study of blood T cell repertoires in COVID-19. The germline gives CDR1 SGHVS, CDR2 FQNEAQ. V lost 3 bases to trimming and J lost 4 bases, with 15 bases between them. The CDR3 is 15 residues long. Data came from immunoSEQ multiplex PCR; TCRdb stores just in-frame clones and leaves some out. The table has 70,000 or so clones, 91% seen once. The genes are TRBV7-8 and TRBJ1-1; D is undetermined. The sample consisted of peripheral blood. The sequence derives from a human donor in a cohort sampled during active COVID-19. The CDR3 loop reads CASSFGSGLGTEAFF. Written as DNA, the CDR3 is TGTGCCAGCAGCTTCGGGAGCGGGTTGGGCACTGAAGCTTTCTTT.